These 25 T cell receptor beta chains originate from one sample sequenced in a study of cytomegalovirus exposure and HLA in healthy donors. The PCR made use of 60 Vbeta and 13 Jbeta primers. The protocol was immunoSEQ multiplex PCR, while the TCRdb copy is restricted to in-frame clones and leaves out a portion. Counted here are about 140,000 clones, under 75% occurring once; the ten biggest clones make up 2.4%. Sequenced input: PBMCs. These receptors were taken from a woman aged 40 to 49 in good health and CMV-seronegative.

The chain couples TRBV4-3 to TRBJ2-3, with a tentative D call TRBD2 (6 bases). This CDR3 spans 19 amino acids. The germline gives CDR1 LGHNA, CDR2 YSLEER. The V and J ends lost 5 bases and 9 bases respectively, with 33 bases between them. CDR3 loop: CASSFSGTESGARAITQYF. CDR3 DNA sequence: TGCGCCAGCAGCTTCTCCGGGACCGAGTCGGGAGCTAGAGCAATCACGCAGTATTTT.

This clone has ten or more counts. The gene calls are TRBV5-6 and TRBJ1-4, with D possibly being TRBD1 (6 bases). CDR3 length: 15 residues. The V and J ends lost 2 bases and 4 bases respectively, with 12 bases between them. The germline CDR1 and CDR2 sequences are SGHDT and YYEEEE. CDR3 residues: CASSLRGQLNEKLFF. CDR3 sequence (DNA): TGTGCCAGCAGCTTACGAGGACAGCTTAATGAAAAACTGTTTTTT.

The chain is built from TRBV30 and TRBJ2-5, with TRBD1 identical over 9 bases. The J segment lost 3 bases and the V segment lost 8 bases, leaving 4 bases of the junction unmatched. This CDR3 spans 12 amino acids. CDR1 and CDR2 (germline): GTSNPN, SVGIG (reference sequence). The CDR3 bases are TGTGCCGGTGGACAGGGGAAAGAGACCCAGTACTTC. It specifies CAGGQGKETQYF.

This chain links TRBV7-7 with TRBJ2-5; tentative D call: TRBD2 (5 bases). Looked up from germline, CDR1 is SSHAT and CDR2 is FNYEAQ (reference sequence). Deletions cut 2 bases from V and 2 bases from J, with 12 bases between. CDR3 length: 15 amino acids. The CDR3 DNA is TGTGCCAGCAGCTTAATTCGGACTGCACAAGAGACCCAGTACTTC. It is translated as CASSLIRTAQETQYF.

The rearrangement uses TRBV7-9 and TRBJ2-3; 11 bases are a match to TRBD2. CDR1 SEHNR and CDR2 FQNEAQ come from the germline V gene (reference sequence). V was pared by 0 bases and J by 1 base, with 3 bases of the junction left unmatched. The CDR3 sequence is 17 residues long. Written as DNA, the CDR3 is TGTGCCAGCAGCTTAGCTCCGGGACTAGCGGGCACAGATACGCAGTATTTT. Translated, it gives CASSLAPGLAGTDTQYF.

This clone was observed a few times. J is TRBJ2-7 and V is TRBV4-1; 9 nucleotides align to TRBD1. The J segment lost 0 bases and the V segment lost 0 bases, leaving 6 bases of the junction unmatched. There are 17 residues in the CDR3. CDR1 MGHRA and CDR2 YSYEKL come from the germline V gene. The CDR3 DNA sequence: TGCGCCAGCAGCCAAGATCGTTCGGGACAGGGCTCCTACGAGCAGTACTTC. Translated, it gives CASSQDRSGQGSYEQYF.

V and J are TRBV2 and TRBJ2-7; TRBD2 agrees at 12 bases. The CDR3 has 18 residues. From germline, CDR1 is SNHLY and CDR2 FYNNEI. J lost 2 bases, V lost 6 bases, and 14 bases had no gene match. The CDR3 loop is CASRGALSSGGVPYEQYF. CDR3 in DNA: TGTGCCAGCAGAGGCGCTCTTTCTAGCGGGGGGGTCCCCTACGAGCAGTACTTC.

The J gene is TRBJ1-2, the V gene TRBV29-1, with 7 bases aligning to TRBD1. CDR1 and CDR2 (germline): SQVTM, ANQGSEA. This CDR3 is 13 amino acids long. V lost 6 bases, J lost 3 bases, and 7 bases stayed unmatched. The CDR3 spells CSVLRQGDYGYTF. The DNA of the CDR3 is TGCAGCGTACTGCGACAGGGCGACTATGGCTACACCTTC.

This clone has a single count. The genes are TRBV14 and TRBJ1-4; 7 bases match TRBD1. This CDR3 has 14 residues. Germline V gene sequence: CDR1 SGHDN, CDR2 FVKESK. With 5 bases clipped from V and 8 bases from J, the junction kept 8 bases outside the gene matches. As DNA, the CDR3 is TGTGCCAGCAGCTCGGGACAGTGGAGGGAAAAACTGTTTTTT. Translated, it gives CASSSGQWREKLFF.

V usage is TRBV2 and J usage is TRBJ1-5; the D gene is possibly TRBD1 (6 bases). The CDR3 contains 16 residues. Germline V lookup: CDR1 SNHLY, CDR2 FYNNEI. The V and J ends lost 1 base and 0 bases respectively, with 10 bases between them. Here the CDR3 DNA reads TGTGCCAGCAGTGAAGGGACAGTTCATAGCAATCAGCCCCAGCATTTT. Translation: CASSEGTVHSNQPQHF.

The gene calls are TRBV28 and TRBJ1-5; maybe TRBD1 (6 bases). The CDR3 totals 17 residues. Germline V gives CDR1 MDHEN, CDR2 SYDVKM. Trimming took 2 bases from V and 2 from J, leaving 16 bases between them. The CDR3 loop is CASSLIIQGQGNQPQHF. CDR3 sequence (DNA): TGTGCCAGCAGTTTAATTATCCAGGGGCAGGGCAATCAGCCCCAGCATTTT.

The gene calls are TRBV7-2 and TRBJ1-1; 9 nucleotides match TRBD1. V gave up 6 bases and J gave up 3 bases; unmatched junction bases: 11. Germline V gene sequence: CDR1 SGHTA, CDR2 FQGNSA. The CDR3 sequence is 16 residues long. Here the CDR3 reads CASSPSRTGAYTEAFF. The CDR3 DNA sequence: TGTGCCAGCAGTCCAAGCCGGACAGGGGCCTACACTGAAGCTTTCTTT.

The chain is built from TRBV11-2 and TRBJ2-7; 7 nucleotides agree with TRBD2. Germline V gene lookup returns CDR1 SGHAT and CDR2 FQNNGV. The CDR3 contains 16 residues. Trimming removed 5 bases from V and 0 bases from J; junction bases left unmatched: 10. This chain's CDR3 is CASSPWGAGSSYEQYF. CDR3 coding DNA: TGTGCCAGCAGCCCTTGGGGAGCGGGGAGCTCCTACGAGCAGTACTTC.

J is TRBJ2-1 and V is TRBV5-1, with D maybe TRBD1 (6 bases). The germline V and J ends were trimmed by 1 base and 2 bases, with 7 bases remaining between them. CDR1 and CDR2 (germline): SGHRS, YFSETQ. There are 14 residues in the CDR3. The CDR3 loop is CASSLQGPYNEQFF. The CDR3 DNA reads as TGCGCCAGCAGCTTGCAGGGGCCCTACAATGAGCAGTTCTTC.

This clone was recorded once. This rearrangement joins TRBV27 to TRBJ2-7, with 8 bases fitting TRBD2. Germline CDR1 is MNHEY and CDR2 is SMNVEV (reference sequence). Unmatched junction bases numbered 7, after V lost 4 bases and J lost 5 bases. The length of the CDR3 is 14 residues. The CDR3 loop is CASSSTSGSNEQYF. In nucleotides, the CDR3 is TGTGCCAGCAGTTCCACTAGCGGCTCGAACGAGCAGTACTTC.

This clone has a single count. The gene calls are TRBV2 and TRBJ2-1; weak D call: TRBD2 (5 bases). The CDR3 has 11 residues. Trimming took 2 bases from V and 11 from J, leaving 7 bases between them. Germline values: CDR1 SNHLY, CDR2 FYNNEI. The CDR3 DNA reads TGTGCCAGCAGTGAAACGGGGAAGCAGTTCTTC. Amino acids: CASSETGKQFF.

This chain joins TRBV13 and TRBJ2-5; D possibly corresponds to TRBD1 (7 bases). This CDR3 is 14 amino acids long. Germline V gene data show CDR1 as PRHDT and CDR2 as FYEKMQ (reference sequence). The V end lost 1 base, the J end lost 5 bases, and 11 bases lay between the germline ends. The CDR3 coding sequence is TGTGCCAGCAGCTTAGCGCAGGGGGGCGAGACCCAGTACTTC. Amino acid sequence: CASSLAQGGETQYF. Filled out from reference TRBV13 and TRBJ2-5, the complete variable domain reads AAGVIQSPRHLIKEKRETATLKCYPIPRHDTVYWYQQGPGQDPQFLISFYEKMQSDKGSIPDRFSAQQFSDYHSELNMSSLELGDSALYFCASSLAQGGETQYFGPGTRLLVL.

The chain joins TRBV4-1 to TRBJ2-7; perhaps TRBD1 as D (5 bases). Germline lookup yields CDR1 MGHRA and CDR2 YSYEKL. V lost 5 bases to trimming and J lost 3 bases, with 17 bases between them. The CDR3 contains 15 residues. The CDR3 reads CASSAPTGGSYEQYF. CDR3 DNA: TGCGCCAGCAGCGCCCCAACAGGTGGAAGCTACGAGCAGTACTTC.

V gene TRBV19 combines with J gene TRBJ1-5; 8 nucleotides agree with TRBD1. The CDR3 spans 17 residues. Germline-derived CDR1 and CDR2 are LNHDA and SQIVND (reference sequence). Germline trimming cut 6 bases from V and 0 bases from J; bases unmatched to any gene: 10. The CDR3 protein is CASSSGQAPYSNQPQHF. The CDR3, as DNA: TGTGCCAGTAGCTCGGGACAGGCTCCCTATAGCAATCAGCCCCAGCATTTT.

The chain combines TRBV29-1 with TRBJ2-7; 7 bases match TRBD1. The germline gives CDR1 SQVTM, CDR2 ANQGSEA. Trimming at V came to 6 bases and at J to 0 bases, leaving 5 bases not matched to a gene. The CDR3 contains 13 residues. The CDR3 nucleotides read TGCAGCGTGTACCGGGACAGCTCCTACGAGCAGTACTTC. It translates to CSVYRDSSYEQYF.

This rearrangement joins TRBV25-1 to TRBJ1-6; 9 bases line up with TRBD1. Trimming took 3 bases from V and 2 from J; bases not matched to a gene: 2. Germline CDR1 is MGHDK and CDR2 is SYGVNS. CDR3 size: 16 residues. CDR3 residues: CASSEDRGPYNSPLHF. In nucleotides, the CDR3 is TGTGCCAGCAGTGAGGACAGGGGCCCCTATAATTCACCCCTCCACTTT.

J is TRBJ2-2 and V is TRBV27; 11 bases fit TRBD2. V was clipped by 7 bases and J by 3 bases; unmatched bases: 4. The germline V gene encodes CDR1 MNHEY and CDR2 SMNVEV (reference sequence). The CDR3 contains 15 residues. The CDR3 DNA is TGTGCCAGCACCAAGACTAGCGGGGACACCGGGGAGCTGTTTTTT. Amino acids: CASTKTSGDTGELFF.

This clone appeared a few times. The chain employs TRBV27 and TRBJ1-2; 8 bases are a match to TRBD1. CDR3 length: 15 residues. The V and J ends lost 5 bases and 5 bases, in that order; junction bases with no gene match: 10. Looked up from germline, CDR1 is MNHEY and CDR2 is SMNVEV (reference sequence). CDR3 DNA: TGTGCCAGCAGTCGCTCGACAGGGGTTGGGTATGGCTACACCTTC. It yields the protein CASSRSTGVGYGYTF.

This chain uses TRBV4-2 with TRBJ2-5; 7 nucleotides line up with TRBD1. With 4 bases clipped from V and 5 bases from J, the junction kept 10 bases outside the gene matches. Germline V gene sequence: CDR1 LGHNA, CDR2 YNFKEQ. This CDR3 region has 15 residues. CDR3 loop: CASSLDRVQGETQYF. The CDR3 coding sequence is TGTGCCAGCAGCCTTGACAGGGTTCAGGGGGAGACCCAGTACTTC.

The chain is built from TRBV4-3 and TRBJ1-4; no clear D gene. CDR1 is LGHNA and CDR2 is YSLEER in the germline V gene. V was clipped by 1 base and J by 0 bases, with 15 bases between them. The CDR3 is 18 residues long. The CDR3 is CASSQVGTAPATNEKLFF. The CDR3 coding sequence is TGCGCCAGCAGCCAAGTGGGTACAGCACCCGCAACTAATGAAAAACTGTTTTTT.